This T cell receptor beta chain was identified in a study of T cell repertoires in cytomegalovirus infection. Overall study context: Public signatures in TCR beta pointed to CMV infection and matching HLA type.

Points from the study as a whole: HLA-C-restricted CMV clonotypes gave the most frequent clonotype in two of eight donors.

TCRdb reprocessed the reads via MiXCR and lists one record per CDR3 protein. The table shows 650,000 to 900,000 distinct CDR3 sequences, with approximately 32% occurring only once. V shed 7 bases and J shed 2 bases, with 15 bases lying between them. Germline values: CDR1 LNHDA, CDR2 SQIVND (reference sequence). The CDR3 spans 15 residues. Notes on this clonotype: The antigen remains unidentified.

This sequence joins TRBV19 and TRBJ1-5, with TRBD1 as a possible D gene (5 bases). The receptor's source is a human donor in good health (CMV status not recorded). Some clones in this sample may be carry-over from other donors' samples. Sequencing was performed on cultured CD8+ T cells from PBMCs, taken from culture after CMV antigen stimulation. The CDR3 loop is CASTPRRDGNQPQHF. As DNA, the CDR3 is TGTGCCAGTACCCCGAGAAGGGACGGCAATCAGCCCCAGCATTTT.